What follows are 9 T cell receptor beta chains derived from one specimen sequenced in a study of blood T cell repertoires in COVID-19. The protocol was immunoSEQ multiplex PCR, while the TCRdb copy is restricted to in-frame clones and leaves out a portion. The top ten hold approximately 12% of the sample, which has fewer than 300,000 clones, roughly nine tenths seen once. Sequenced: peripheral blood. The origin of the receptors is a woman aged 25 to 45 with COVID-19, enrolled during active disease.

This chain connects TRBV5-1 to TRBJ2-3; maybe TRBD2 (5 bases). CDR3 length equals 16 residues. CDR1 is SGHRS and CDR2 is YFSETQ in the germline V gene. V lost 1 base to trimming and J lost 2 bases, with 14 bases between them. CDR3 region: CASSLLAEEYTDTQYF. CDR3 DNA sequence: TGCGCCAGCAGCTTGTTGGCGGAGGAATACACAGATACGCAGTATTTT.

The V and J genes are TRBV4-1 and TRBJ2-7; D perhaps matches TRBD1 (6 bases). The V end was cut by 1 base, the J end by 3 bases, with 13 bases between. The CDR3 covers 15 residues. The germline CDR1 and CDR2 sequences are MGHRA and YSYEKL. The CDR3 coding sequence is TGCGCCAGCAGCCAAGTACAGGGTGGGGGCTACGAGCAGTACTTC. Amino acid sequence: CASSQVQGGGYEQYF.

The CDR3 DNA reads TGTGCCAGCAGCGGGGGACAGGGCCTTACCTACGAGCAGTACTTC. Translating gives CASSGGQGLTYEQYF. This sequence joins TRBV9 and TRBJ2-7; 9 bases line up with TRBD1. V lost 3 bases to trimming and J lost 2 bases; unmatched junction nucleotides: 6. Germline V lookup: CDR1 SGDLS, CDR2 YYNGEE. This CDR3 comprises 15 residues.

CDR3 loop: CASSPSVVSNTEAFF. The CDR3 DNA reads TGTGCCAGCAGTCCCTCGGTGGTGTCGAACACTGAAGCTTTCTTT. The J gene is TRBJ1-1, the V gene TRBV27; D ambiguous. The germline V gene encodes CDR1 MNHEY and CDR2 SMNVEV (reference sequence). V shed 5 bases and J shed 1 base, with 14 bases lying between them. This CDR3 has 15 residues.

This chain uses TRBV4-1 with TRBJ2-7, with D perhaps TRBD1 (6 bases). The CDR3 consists of 16 residues. V lost 1 base to trimming and J lost 2 bases, with 15 bases between them. The germline V gene encodes CDR1 MGHRA and CDR2 YSYEKL. The CDR3 spells CASSQVTGLGPYEQYF. The CDR3 coding sequence is TGCGCCAGCAGCCAAGTCACAGGGCTTGGTCCCTACGAGCAGTACTTC.

This rearrangement joins TRBV4-2 to TRBJ1-4, with D perhaps matching TRBD1 (6 bases). The CDR3 consists of 13 residues. Germline V gene data show CDR1 as LGHNA and CDR2 as YNFKEQ. V gave up 8 bases and J gave up 8 bases, with 15 bases separating them. The CDR3 is CASWGGRREKLFF. The CDR3 DNA reads TGTGCCAGCTGGGGGGGGCGGAGAGAAAAACTGTTTTTT.

The chain joins TRBV5-4 to TRBJ2-7; possibly TRBD1 for D (5 bases). The CDR3 contains 16 residues. Per the germline V gene, CDR1 is SGHNT and CDR2 is YYREEE (reference sequence). Between the trimmed V and J ends, which lost 4 bases and 2 bases, there was a span of 19 bases. The chain's CDR3 is CASSSRGRLHTYEQYF. The CDR3 DNA reads as TGTGCCAGCAGCAGTAGGGGTCGCCTCCATACCTACGAGCAGTACTTC.

This rearrangement joins TRBV5-5 to TRBJ1-1, with D maybe TRBD1 (5 bases). Between the trimmed V and J ends, which lost 0 bases and 3 bases, there was a span of 12 bases. From germline, CDR1 is SGHKS and CDR2 YYEKEE (reference sequence). There are 15 residues in the CDR3. The CDR3 sequence: CASSLEAGAHTEAFF. Here the CDR3 DNA reads TGTGCCAGCAGCTTGGAGGCTGGGGCGCACACTGAAGCTTTCTTT.

The chain links TRBV19 to TRBJ2-7; D perhaps matches TRBD2 (7 bases). Germline values: CDR1 LNHDA, CDR2 SQIVND (reference sequence). Trimming shortened V by 3 bases and J by 3 bases, and 12 bases separated the two germline ends. The CDR3 consists of 14 residues. The CDR3 spells CASSIAGADYEQYF. DNA for the CDR3: TGTGCCAGTAGTATTGCGGGGGCCGACTACGAGCAGTACTTC.